This T cell receptor (beta chain) was retrieved from a study of T-cell memory formation after mild COVID-19. Study-level results: Within pre-infection memory, some responding clones were found, suggesting cross-reactive memory joined.

Using constant-segment primers, 5'RACE produced TCR alpha and TCR beta cDNA libraries carrying sample barcodes and UMIs. In TCRdb, the 5' RACE reads were re-called with MiXCR into one record per CDR3 protein. This table holds about 560,000 distinct CDR3 sequences, less than 25% found once. To note about this clonotype: Its specificity is unknown.

The V end was cut by 4 bases, the J end by 3 bases, with 12 bases between. The CDR3 has 13 residues. The germline V gene has CDR1 SQVTM and CDR2 ANQGSEA. The source is an adult woman who had mild COVID-19 (a few samples of this study predate the infection). Cell type and time point are not known. Sequencing was performed on PBMCs or a T cell subset sorted from them (not recorded which). The chain links TRBV29-1 to TRBJ1-1; D ambiguous. CDR3 sequence (DNA): TGCAGCGTTGCAAGGGAAAGGGACACTGAAGCTTTCTTT. Translated, it gives CSVARERDTEAFF.